Sequencing of this TCR beta chain was carried out in a study of T cell clones after liver transplantation. At the level of the study: Until 12-24 months post-transplant, subjects got standard immunosuppression and no induction.

Study findings and constraints: Rather than being deleted, graft donor-reactive T cells may have moved into the graft.

Assay used: immunoSEQ multiplex PCR; TCRdb lists only in-frame clones, some missing. The table lists 95,000 to 130,000 clones, just over 90% of them singletons. As regards this clone: Its antigen is currently unknown. The junction departs from germline at one end; a sequencing error may be responsible.

CDR3 length: 14 residues. Germline assignment: CDR1 SSHAT and CDR2 FNYEAQ (reference sequence). The rearrangement uses TRBV7-7 and TRBJ2-5; D is undetermined. The TCR comes from a human patient who received a liver transplant. Part of the T cell pool may stem from the graft donor. Sequenced here: CD4+ T cells from blood, sampled 12 months after liver transplant. The CDR3 here is CASSQNRIQETQYF. As DNA, the CDR3 is TGTGCTAGCAGCCAGAATCGTATCCAAGAGACCCAGTACTTC.